This TCR beta chain emerged from a study of response to subunit inactivated influenza vaccine. TCRdb analysed the RT-PCR reads with MiXCR anew, one entry per CDR3 protein. Found here are some 550,000 distinct CDR3 sequences, roughly 25% of them singletons; the top ten hold 2.8%. The CDR3 is 16 amino acids. V was pared by 4 bases and J by 1 base, with 10 bases of the junction left unmatched. Germline V gene data show CDR1 as SGHTA and CDR2 as FQGNSA. These data are also associated with another study on T cells expressing NK-cell markers. That report adds: For TCR beta, cDNA was produced by 5'RACE template switching with UMIs. A range of about 1.0-7.5% of CD8+ T cells consisted of dominant NKG2C+ clonotypes in roughly 6 donors.

Here the sequenced sample was CD4+ T cells sorted from PBMCs, taken roughly 12 days after vaccination. The chain carries TRBV7-2 and TRBJ2-7; the match to TRBD1 covers 7 bases. The TCR was taken from a man aged 45-60 years who received an inactivated influenza vaccine. CDR3 nucleotide sequence: TGTGCCAGCAGCTACGCCCCGGGACAGCGATCCTACGAGCAGTACTTC. Protein: CASSYAPGQRSYEQYF.